These 2 T cell receptor beta chains share one sample of origin, sequenced in a study of blood T cell repertoires in COVID-19. Produced via immunoSEQ multiplex PCR; TCRdb's table is partial and in-frame only. This sample carries more than 200,000 clones, more than 75% of them seen once, and the ten largest clones take less than 8%. The sample comprised PBMCs or T cells enriched from blood (not recorded which). These receptors were obtained from a woman in her 40s with acute COVID-19.

In DNA, the CDR3 is TGTGCCAGCAGCTTGCCATCTGGAAACACCATATATTTT. It encodes CASSLPSGNTIYF. The chain employs TRBV5-4 and TRBJ1-3, with D unresolved. CDR3 size: 13 residues. V was cut by 1 base and J by 1 base, with 3 bases left in between. Per germline, CDR1 SGHNT and CDR2 YYREEE (reference sequence).

The V gene is TRBV4-2, the J gene TRBJ2-7; 8 bases map to TRBD2. Losses at the gene ends were 1 base for V and 6 bases for J; bases not matched to a gene: 8. The length of the CDR3 is 15 residues. Germline values: CDR1 LGHNA, CDR2 YNFKEQ. Here the CDR3 reads CASSQVEREGGEQYF. CDR3 in DNA: TGTGCCAGCAGCCAAGTCGAACGGGAGGGTGGCGAGCAGTACTTC.